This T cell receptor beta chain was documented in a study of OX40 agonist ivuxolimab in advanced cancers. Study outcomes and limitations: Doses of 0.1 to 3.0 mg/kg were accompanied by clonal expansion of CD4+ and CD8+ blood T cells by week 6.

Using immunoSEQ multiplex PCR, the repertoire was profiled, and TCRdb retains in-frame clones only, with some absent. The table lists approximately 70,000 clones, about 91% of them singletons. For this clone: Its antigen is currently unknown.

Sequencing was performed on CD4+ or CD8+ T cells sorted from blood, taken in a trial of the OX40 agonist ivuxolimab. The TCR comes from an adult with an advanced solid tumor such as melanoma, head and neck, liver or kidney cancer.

Here the CDR3 reads CASSLEGLTLGGNTIYF. The CDR3 region has the DNA TGCGCCAGCAGCTTGGAAGGACTCACTTTGGGGGGAAACACCATATATTTT. This chain connects TRBV5-1 to TRBJ1-3; D is unclear. This CDR3 spans 17 amino acids. CDR1 and CDR2 (germline): SGHRS, YFSETQ. With 0 bases removed from V and 4 bases from J, the gap between germline ends came to 17 bases. The whole variable domain, filled in from reference TRBV5-1 and TRBJ1-3, reads KAGVTQTPRYLIKTRGQQVTLSCSPISGHRSVSWYQQTPGQGLQFLFEYFSETQRNKGNFPGRFSGRQFSNSRSEMNVSTLELGDSALYLCASSLEGLTLGGNTIYFGEGSWLTVV.